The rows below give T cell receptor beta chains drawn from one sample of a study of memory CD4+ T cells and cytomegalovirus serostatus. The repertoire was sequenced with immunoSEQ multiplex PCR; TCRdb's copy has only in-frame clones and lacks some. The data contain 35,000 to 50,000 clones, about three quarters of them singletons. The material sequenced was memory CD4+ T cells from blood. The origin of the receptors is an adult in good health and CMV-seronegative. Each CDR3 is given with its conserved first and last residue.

CDR3 protein: CASRQSLGGGLRNTEAFF
V gene: TRBV28

CDR3 protein: CASSYSGGGLDTF
V gene: TRBV6-5

CDR3 protein: CASSPERGGTDTQYF
V gene: TRBV5-1

CDR3 protein: CASSQTQGTSRGYTF
V gene: TRBV4-1

CDR3 protein: CASSLKGGSGNTIYF
V gene: TRBV6-6

CDR3 protein: CASSSYRVNEKLFF
V gene: TRBV6-6

CDR3 protein: CASSLRTRRNEKLFF
V gene: TRBV7-2

CDR3 protein: CASRESGGPEAFF
V gene: TRBV6-5

CDR3 protein: CASRYQSTDTQYF
V gene: TRBV2

CDR3 protein: CASSPFRDLAKNIQYF
V gene: TRBV19

CDR3 protein: CASSLGGGQYF
V gene: TRBV5-8

CDR3 protein: CASSVQGLSYNEQFF
V gene: TRBV9

CDR3 protein: CASSLWGKYEQYF
V gene: TRBV5-1

CDR3 protein: CASSERRLHQETQYF
V gene: TRBV6-1

CDR3 protein: CASRSWGTNYGYTF
V gene: TRBV11-2

CDR3 protein: CASSLDLTSTAFF
V gene: TRBV7-8

CDR3 protein: CASIKRVGLAFF
V gene: TRBV28

CDR3 protein: CASSWGTEAGELFF
V gene: TRBV5-1

CDR3 protein: CASSLAGVGTNEQFF
V gene: TRBV5-4

CDR3 protein: CASSARGGSGTDTQYF
V gene: TRBV9

CDR3 protein: CASLQAGNTIYF
V gene: TRBV6-6

CDR3 protein: CASQGENYGYTF
V gene: TRBV28

CDR3 protein: CASSFLAWRPDTQYF
V gene: TRBV7-2

CDR3 protein: CASSPGDTEAFF
V gene: TRBV19

CDR3 protein: CASSLLQGRTGELFF
V gene: TRBV7-8

CDR3 protein: CASSLDSTGQETQYF
V gene: TRBV5-4

CDR3 protein: CASSPLGRDQETQYF
V gene: TRBV5-1

CDR3 protein: CASSGRNLGTNVLTF
V gene: TRBV9

CDR3 protein: CASSAAGTGADTQYF
V gene: TRBV11-2

CDR3 protein: CASSLGPMEAKNIQYF
V gene: TRBV7-9

CDR3 protein: CASSLVHSQAFF
V gene: TRBV28

CDR3 protein: CATYSLARGYTF
V gene: TRBV19

CDR3 protein: CASSVPDTNSGNTIYF
V gene: TRBV25-1

CDR3 protein: CASSLTRNTEAFF
V gene: TRBV14

CDR3 protein: CASSFSTGTPQETQYF
V gene: TRBV7-6

CDR3 protein: CASRMGGLTGELFF
V gene: TRBV7-2

CDR3 protein: CAWEGGARNSPLHF
V gene: TRBV30

CDR3 protein: CASSQKTGGSTDTQYF
V gene: TRBV5-4

CDR3 protein: CASSLGPSTGELFF
V gene: TRBV5-4

CDR3 protein: CASSPTSGGSTRQFF
V gene: TRBV4-2

CDR3 protein: CASSLWRPAKNIQYF
V gene: TRBV5-6

CDR3 protein: CASSPTGTGNQPQHF
V gene: TRBV28

CDR3 protein: CASSYRDSSYEQYF
V gene: TRBV13

CDR3 protein: CASSRIQDLTGDTQYF
V gene: TRBV19

CDR3 protein: CASSLPHQETQYF
V gene: TRBV5-1